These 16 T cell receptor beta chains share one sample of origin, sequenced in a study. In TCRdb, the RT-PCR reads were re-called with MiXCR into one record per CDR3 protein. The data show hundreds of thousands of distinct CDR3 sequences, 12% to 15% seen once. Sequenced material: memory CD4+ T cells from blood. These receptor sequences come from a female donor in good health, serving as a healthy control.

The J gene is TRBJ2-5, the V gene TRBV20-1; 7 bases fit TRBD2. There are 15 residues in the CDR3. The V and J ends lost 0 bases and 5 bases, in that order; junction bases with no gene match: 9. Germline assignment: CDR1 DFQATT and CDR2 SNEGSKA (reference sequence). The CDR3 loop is CSARDFRTSVETQYF. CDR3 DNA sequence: TGCAGTGCTAGAGATTTTAGAACTAGCGTGGAGACCCAGTACTTC.

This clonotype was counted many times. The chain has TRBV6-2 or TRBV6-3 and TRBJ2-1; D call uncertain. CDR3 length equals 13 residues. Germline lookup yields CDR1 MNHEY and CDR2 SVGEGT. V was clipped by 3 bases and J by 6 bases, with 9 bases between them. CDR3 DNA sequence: TGTGCCAGCAGTTATTTCTGGGGCAATGAGCAGTTCTTC. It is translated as CASSYFWGNEQFF.

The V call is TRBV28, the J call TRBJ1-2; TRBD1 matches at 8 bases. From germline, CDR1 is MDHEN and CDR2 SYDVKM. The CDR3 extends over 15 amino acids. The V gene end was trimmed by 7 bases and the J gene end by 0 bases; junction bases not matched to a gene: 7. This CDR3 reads CASTVTGGSNYGYTF. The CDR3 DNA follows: TGTGCCAGCACCGTTACAGGGGGATCTAACTATGGCTACACCTTC.

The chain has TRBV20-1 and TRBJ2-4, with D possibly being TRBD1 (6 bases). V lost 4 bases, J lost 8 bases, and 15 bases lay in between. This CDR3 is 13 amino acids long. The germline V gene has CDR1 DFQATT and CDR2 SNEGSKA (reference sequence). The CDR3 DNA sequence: TGCAGTGCTATAAAACAGGGCAGCTACATTCAGTACTTC. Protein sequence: CSAIKQGSYIQYF.

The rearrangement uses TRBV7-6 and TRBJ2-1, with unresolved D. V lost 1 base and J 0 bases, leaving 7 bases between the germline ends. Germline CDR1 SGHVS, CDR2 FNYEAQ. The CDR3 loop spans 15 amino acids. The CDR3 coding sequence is TGTGCCAGCAGCTTAGATGCAGCCTCCTACAATGAGCAGTTCTTC. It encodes CASSLDAASYNEQFF.

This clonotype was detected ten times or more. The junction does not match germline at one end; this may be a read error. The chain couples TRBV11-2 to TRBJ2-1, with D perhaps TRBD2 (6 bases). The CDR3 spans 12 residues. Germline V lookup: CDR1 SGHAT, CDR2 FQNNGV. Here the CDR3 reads CASSSRGNEQFF. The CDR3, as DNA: TGCGCCAGCAGCTCTCGGGGGAATGAGCAGTTCTTC.

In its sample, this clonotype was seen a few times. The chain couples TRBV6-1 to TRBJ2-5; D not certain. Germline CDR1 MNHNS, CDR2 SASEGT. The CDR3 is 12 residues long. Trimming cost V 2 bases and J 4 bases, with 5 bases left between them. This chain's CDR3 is CASSEKGETQYF. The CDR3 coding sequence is TGTGCCAGCAGTGAAAAGGGAGAGACCCAGTACTTC.

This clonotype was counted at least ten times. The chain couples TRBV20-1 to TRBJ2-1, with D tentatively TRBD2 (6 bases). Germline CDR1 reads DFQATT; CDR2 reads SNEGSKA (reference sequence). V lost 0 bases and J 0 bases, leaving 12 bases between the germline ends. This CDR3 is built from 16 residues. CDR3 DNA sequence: TGCAGTGCTAGAGACTTATCCGGGAGCTCCTACAATGAGCAGTTCTTC. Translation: CSARDLSGSSYNEQFF.

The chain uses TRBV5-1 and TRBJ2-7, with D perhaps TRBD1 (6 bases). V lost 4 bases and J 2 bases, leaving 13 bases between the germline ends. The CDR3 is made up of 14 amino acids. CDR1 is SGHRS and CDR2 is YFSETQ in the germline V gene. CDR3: CASSPTTGTYEQYF. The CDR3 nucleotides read TGCGCCAGCAGCCCCACAACAGGGACCTACGAGCAGTACTTC.

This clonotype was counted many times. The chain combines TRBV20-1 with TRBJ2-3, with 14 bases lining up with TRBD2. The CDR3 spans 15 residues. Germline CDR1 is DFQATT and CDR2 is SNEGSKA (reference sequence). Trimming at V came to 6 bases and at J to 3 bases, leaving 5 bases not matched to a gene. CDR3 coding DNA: TGCAGTGCCGGACTAGCGGGAGGTGCGACAGATACGCAGTATTTT. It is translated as CSAGLAGGATDTQYF.

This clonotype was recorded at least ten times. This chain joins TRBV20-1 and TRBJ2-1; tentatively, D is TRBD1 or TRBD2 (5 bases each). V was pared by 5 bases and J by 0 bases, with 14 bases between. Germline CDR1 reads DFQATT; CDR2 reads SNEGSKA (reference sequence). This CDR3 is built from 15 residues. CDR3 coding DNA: TGCAGTGCTCACCGGGACGCCAGCTCCTACAATGAGCAGTTCTTC. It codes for CSAHRDASSYNEQFF.

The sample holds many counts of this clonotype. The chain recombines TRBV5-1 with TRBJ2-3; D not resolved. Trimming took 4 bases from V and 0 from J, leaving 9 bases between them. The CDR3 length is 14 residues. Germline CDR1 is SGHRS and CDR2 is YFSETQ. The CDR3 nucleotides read TGCGCCAGCAGCACGCCGGACAGCACAGATACGCAGTATTTT. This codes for CASSTPDSTDTQYF.

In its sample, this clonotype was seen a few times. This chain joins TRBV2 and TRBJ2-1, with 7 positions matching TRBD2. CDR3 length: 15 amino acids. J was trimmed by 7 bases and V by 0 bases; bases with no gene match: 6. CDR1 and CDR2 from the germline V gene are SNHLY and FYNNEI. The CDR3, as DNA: TGTGCCAGCAGTGAAGCGGGGGGGGTGTGGAATGAGCAGTTCTTC. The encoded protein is CASSEAGGVWNEQFF.

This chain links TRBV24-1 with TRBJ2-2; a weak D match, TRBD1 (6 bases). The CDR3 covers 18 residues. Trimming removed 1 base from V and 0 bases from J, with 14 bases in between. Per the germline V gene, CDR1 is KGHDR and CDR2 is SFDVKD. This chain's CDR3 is CATSDLVSGDPNTGELFF. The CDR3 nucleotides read TGTGCCACCAGTGATTTAGTTTCAGGGGACCCGAACACCGGGGAGCTGTTTTTT.

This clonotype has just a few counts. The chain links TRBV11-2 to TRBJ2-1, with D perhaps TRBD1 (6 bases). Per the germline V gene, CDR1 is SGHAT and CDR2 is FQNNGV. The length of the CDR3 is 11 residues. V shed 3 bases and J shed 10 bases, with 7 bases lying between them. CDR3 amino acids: CASSFGTEQFF. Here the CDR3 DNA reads TGTGCCAGCAGCTTCGGGACAGAGCAGTTCTTC.

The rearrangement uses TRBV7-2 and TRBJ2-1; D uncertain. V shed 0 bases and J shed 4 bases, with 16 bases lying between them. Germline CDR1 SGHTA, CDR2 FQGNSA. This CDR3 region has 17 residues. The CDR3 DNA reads TGTGCCAGCAGCTTAGCGTCGGGCGGTCAAGGGTACAATGAGCAGTTCTTC. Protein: CASSLASGGQGYNEQFF.